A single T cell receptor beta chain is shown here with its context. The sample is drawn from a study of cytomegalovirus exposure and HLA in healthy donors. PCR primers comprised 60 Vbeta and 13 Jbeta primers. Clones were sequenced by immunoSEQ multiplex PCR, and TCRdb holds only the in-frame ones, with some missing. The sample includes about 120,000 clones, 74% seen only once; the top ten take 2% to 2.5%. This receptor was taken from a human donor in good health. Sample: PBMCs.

The CDR3 protein is CASSQGQGRNSPLHF. The CDR3 DNA reads as TGTGCCAGCAGCCAAGGACAGGGGCGAAATTCACCCCTCCACTTT. The J gene is TRBJ1-6, the V gene TRBV14, with TRBD1 matching over 8 bases. Looked up from germline, CDR1 is SGHDN and CDR2 is FVKESK. J lost 7 bases, V lost 1 base, and 3 bases had no gene match. The CDR3 runs 15 residues.